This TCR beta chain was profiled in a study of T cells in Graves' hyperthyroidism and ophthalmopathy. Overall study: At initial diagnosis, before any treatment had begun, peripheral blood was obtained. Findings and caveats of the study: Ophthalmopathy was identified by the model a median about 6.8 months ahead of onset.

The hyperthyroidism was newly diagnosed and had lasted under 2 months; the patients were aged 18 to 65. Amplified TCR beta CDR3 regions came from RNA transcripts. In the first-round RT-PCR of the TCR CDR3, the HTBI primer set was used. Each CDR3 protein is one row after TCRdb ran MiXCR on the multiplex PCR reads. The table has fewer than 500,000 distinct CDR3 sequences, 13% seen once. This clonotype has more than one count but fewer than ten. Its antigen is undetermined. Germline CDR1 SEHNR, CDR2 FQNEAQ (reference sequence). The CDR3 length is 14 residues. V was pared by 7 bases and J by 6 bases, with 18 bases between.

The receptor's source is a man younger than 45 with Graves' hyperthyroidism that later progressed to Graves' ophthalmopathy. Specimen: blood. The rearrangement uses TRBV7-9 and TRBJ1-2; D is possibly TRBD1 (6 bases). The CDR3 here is CASTQTTGLNGYTF. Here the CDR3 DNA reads TGTGCCAGCACACAAACAACAGGGTTGAATGGCTACACCTTC.